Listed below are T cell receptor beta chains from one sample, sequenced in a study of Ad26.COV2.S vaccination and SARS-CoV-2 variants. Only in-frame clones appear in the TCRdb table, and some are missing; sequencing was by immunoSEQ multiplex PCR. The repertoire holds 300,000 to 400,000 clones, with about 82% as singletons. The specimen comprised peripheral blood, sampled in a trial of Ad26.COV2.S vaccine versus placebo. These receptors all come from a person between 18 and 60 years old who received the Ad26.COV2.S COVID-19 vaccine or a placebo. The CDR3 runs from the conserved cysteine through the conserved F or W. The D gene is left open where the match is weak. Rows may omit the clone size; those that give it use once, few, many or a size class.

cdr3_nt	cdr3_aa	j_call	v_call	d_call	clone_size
TGTGCCAGCAGCGCAGTAGATAGCAATCAGCCCCAGCATTTT	CASSAVDSNQPQHF	TRBJ1-5	TRBV9	.	.
TGTGCCAGCAGCGTAGTTGAAGGCCATGGCTACACCTTC	CASSVVEGHGYTF	TRBJ1-2	TRBV9	.	.
TGTGCCAGCAGCCAAAGGGAGGTAGGGGATCAGCCCCAGCATTTT	CASSQREVGDQPQHF	TRBJ1-5	TRBV3-1/TRBV3-2	.	.
TGTGCCAGCAGCTTACTAGGGACTAGTAGAAACTACGAGCAGTACTTC	CASSLLGTSRNYEQYF	TRBJ2-7	TRBV11-1	TRBD2	once
TGTGCCAGTAGGAACCGGGGGGGTCGAGAGACCCAGTACTTC	CASRNRGGRETQYF	TRBJ2-5	TRBV6-5	TRBD2	.
TGTGCCAGCAGCTTAAATTGGGGGACGAACACTGAAGCTTTCTTT	CASSLNWGTNTEAFF	TRBJ1-1	TRBV7-2	.	.
TGTGCCAGCAGGGGTGACAGGGGGCCCACTGAAGCTTTCTTT	CASRGDRGPTEAFF	TRBJ1-1	TRBV2	TRBD1	.
TGTGCCAGCAGCTTGGGGCCGGCAGATACGCAGTATTTT	CASSLGPADTQYF	TRBJ2-3	TRBV5-6	.	.
TGTGCCAGCAGTAAACCGGGACAGCCCTACGAGGAGACCCAGTACTTC	CASSKPGQPYEETQYF	TRBJ2-5	TRBV25-1	TRBD1	.
TGTGCCAGCAGCAAATGGGGGACCGGGGACTTTAGCTACACCTTC	CASSKWGTGDFSYTF	TRBJ1-2	TRBV7-9	.	.
TGTGCCAGCAGCCCCAGGGGGGGGGCGGACACAGATACGCAGTATTTT	CASSPRGGADTDTQYF	TRBJ2-3	TRBV11-3	.	.
TGTGCCAGCAGTCCCCCCCCAGGGGTCGACGAGCAGTACTTC	CASSPPPGVDEQYF	TRBJ2-7	TRBV28	.	.
TGTGCCAGCTCACCAGGCCAAGAGAACACTGAAGCTTTCTTT	CASSPGQENTEAFF	TRBJ1-1	TRBV18	.	few
TGCGCCAGCAGCGTAATCCGGGACCGTGTCCGCTATGGCTACACCTTC	CASSVIRDRVRYGYTF	TRBJ1-2	TRBV5-1	.	.
TGTGCCAGCAGCTTGGGACATCGGACCTCACCCCTCCACTTT	CASSLGHRTSPLHF	TRBJ1-6	TRBV7-6	.	.
TGTGCCATCAGGGGGGTGGCGTATGAAAAACTGTTTTTT	CAIRGVAYEKLFF	TRBJ1-4	TRBV10-3	.	.
TGCGCCAGCAGCCCGTCAGGGGGTACGGGGGCCAACGTCCTGACTTTC	CASSPSGGTGANVLTF	TRBJ2-6	TRBV5-1	TRBD1	.
TGTGCAAGTCGCTTAGCGTACAGGGGGCGAGGGGCGGGTTTAAACGGGGTGGACACTGAAGCTTTCTTT	CASRLAYRGRGAGLNGVDTEAFF	TRBJ1-1	TRBV12-2	.	.
TGTGCCAGCCTAGCCGACAGGGGATTTAATGAAAAACTGTTTTTT	CASLADRGFNEKLFF	TRBJ1-4	TRBV6-5	TRBD1	once
TGTGCCACCACAGGGACCGGGGAAACTAGCACAGATACGCAGTATTTT	CATTGTGETSTDTQYF	TRBJ2-3	TRBV10-3	.	.
TGTGCCAGTAGGCGGGGGCTGGGCAATCAGCCCCAGCATTTT	CASRRGLGNQPQHF	TRBJ1-5	TRBV19	.	few
TGTGCCAGCAGCTTGGGAGGGGTGGGGGCCACAGATACGCAGTATTTT	CASSLGGVGATDTQYF	TRBJ2-3	TRBV5-4	.	.
TGCGCCAGCAGCTCCCCAGGGGCCCGAAACATTCAGTACTTC	CASSSPGARNIQYF	TRBJ2-4	TRBV5-1	.	once
TGCAGCGCCCGAGGGCAGGAGAACACTGAAGCTTTCTTT	CSARGQENTEAFF	TRBJ1-1	TRBV29-1	.	.
TGTGCCACCAGTGTTCAGGGGGCGGACGAGCAGTACTTC	CATSVQGADEQYF	TRBJ2-7	TRBV24-1	TRBD1	once
TGTGCCAGTATGAGCCGAAGCACAGATACGCAGTATTTT	CASMSRSTDTQYF	TRBJ2-3	TRBV28	.	.
TGTGCCATCAGCCAAACGGGCCTCGGGGGGTACCAAGAGACCCAGTACTTC	CAISQTGLGGYQETQYF	TRBJ2-5	TRBV10-3	TRBD2	.
TGTGCCAGCAGTGAATGGGAAGGCCTGAATCAGCTCCATGAAAAACTGTTTTTT	CASSEWEGLNQLHEKLFF	TRBJ1-4	TRBV6-1	.	.
TGCGCCAGCAGCTCTTCAGGGCTTGGGGATAATTCACCCCTCCACTTT	CASSSSGLGDNSPLHF	TRBJ1-6	TRBV5-1	.	.
TGCAGCGTTGAAGGGAGGGGCTCCTACGAGCAGTACTTC	CSVEGRGSYEQYF	TRBJ2-7	TRBV29-1	.	.
TGTGCCACCGGATGGCGGGGGACTAGCACAGATACGCAGTATTTT	CATGWRGTSTDTQYF	TRBJ2-3	TRBV24-1	TRBD2	.
TGCGCCACAACAAGCTCGCGGGGGGCTGGAAACACCATATATTTT	CATTSSRGAGNTIYF	TRBJ1-3	TRBV4-1	.	.
TGTGCCAGCAGCCGGGGGTTCGAGCAGTACTTC	CASSRGFEQYF	TRBJ2-7	TRBV5-6	.	.
TGCGCCAGCAGCCGGACAGGGCAGGAAAAACTGTTTTTT	CASSRTGQEKLFF	TRBJ1-4	TRBV4-1	TRBD1	.
TGCGCCAGCAGCTTGGGGCCGGGTACCGACGAGCAGTACTTC	CASSLGPGTDEQYF	TRBJ2-7	TRBV5-1	.	.
TGTGCCACCAGTGGACAGGGCGAAGGGCCCCAGCATTTT	CATSGQGEGPQHF	TRBJ1-5	TRBV24-1	TRBD1	.